A single sample is the source of the 3 T cell receptor beta chains below, sequenced in a study of blood T cells in healthy people across ages. Sample-barcoded 5' priming and a J-beta primer mix drove a second PCR of roughly 6 to 12 cycles. Via MiXCR, TCRdb re-called the 5' RACE reads, giving one row per CDR3 protein. Of some 1.8 million distinct CDR3 sequences listed, more than 35% are singletons. The sequenced sample consisted of blood. Source of these receptors: a human donor in good health.

Details on this clonotype: One end of the junction does not line up with germline, which may come from a read error. This chain uses TRBV29-1 with TRBJ1-5, with D tentatively TRBD1 (5 bases). This CDR3 comprises 13 residues. CDR1 and CDR2 from the germline V gene are SQVTM and ANQGSEA. CDR3 DNA sequence: TGCAGCGTGGGAGGACATAGCAATCAGCCCCAGCGTTTT. Encoded protein: CSVGGHSNQPQRF.

CDR3 region: CASSPTGTYQPQHF. CDR3 bases: TGCGCCAGCAGCCCGACAGGGACGTACCAGCCCCAGCATTTT. The V and J genes are TRBV4-1 and TRBJ1-5; 7 bases line up with TRBD1. The CDR3 is 14 amino acids. Trimming at V came to 4 bases and at J to 7 bases, leaving 7 bases not matched to a gene. Germline assignment: CDR1 MGHRA and CDR2 YSYEKL.

The chain uses TRBV4-2 and TRBJ2-4, with 11 bases fitting TRBD2. The J call may be mistaken, given a closer DNA end match to TRBJ2-7. CDR3 length: 15 residues. Germline CDR1 is LGHNA and CDR2 is YNFKEQ. CDR3 DNA: TGTGCCAGCAGCCCCATTAGCGGGGGGGCCTACGAGCAGTACTTC. This translates into CASSPISGGAYEQYF.